The 24 T cell receptor beta chains in this list originate from one sample, sequenced in a study of CD8 T cells in Susac syndrome. Random hexamers served to reverse transcribe roughly 0.5 to 1 ug RNA. TCRdb redid the calling of the immunoSEQ multiplex PCR reads with MiXCR, one entry per CDR3 protein. There are about 300,000 distinct CDR3 sequences in the sample; under 95% occur only once, and 0.065% lies in the top ten. Sequenced: CD4+ T cells from PBMCs. The receptors stem from a human donor with multiple sclerosis.

The gene calls are TRBV29-1 and TRBJ1-1; 7 positions agree with TRBD1. Per the germline V gene, CDR1 is SQVTM and CDR2 is ANQGSEA. J lost 5 bases, V lost 5 bases, and 8 bases had no gene match. CDR3 length: 13 amino acids. The CDR3 here is CSVHKTGSTEAFF. In DNA, the CDR3 is TGCAGCGTTCATAAGACAGGGTCGACTGAAGCTTTCTTT.

CDR3 loop: CSASGEGGASGNTIYF. The CDR3 region has the DNA TGCAGTGCTAGCGGGGAGGGGGGGGCCTCTGGAAACACCATATATTTT. The V and J genes are TRBV20-1 and TRBJ1-3, with a possible D match to TRBD1 (6 bases). V was trimmed by 3 bases and J by 0 bases, leaving 15 bases between them. CDR1 is DFQATT and CDR2 is SNEGSKA in the germline V gene (reference sequence). The CDR3 length is 16 residues.

The count of this clonotype is one. This chain joins TRBV7-2 and TRBJ2-2; 14 bases are a match to TRBD2. Germline CDR1 reads SGHTA; CDR2 reads FQGNSA. J was trimmed by 6 bases and V by 4 bases; bases with no gene match: 13. This CDR3 is 19 amino acids long. The CDR3 bases are TGTGCCAGCAGCTCGCCAGGACTAGCGGGAGGTTATGGTGCCGGGGAGCTGTTTTTT. This gives the protein CASSSPGLAGGYGAGELFF. Supplemented by reference TRBV7-2 and TRBJ2-2, the full variable domain reads GAGVSQSPSNKVTEKGKDVELRCDPISGHTALYWYRQSLGQGLEFLIYFQGNSAPDKSGLPSDRFSAERTGGSVSTLTIQRTQQEDSAVYLCASSSPGLAGGYGAGELFFGEGSRLTVL.

The chain uses TRBV5-1 and TRBJ2-5; TRBD2 matches at 12 bases. The CDR3 spans 18 residues. CDR1 and CDR2 from the germline V gene are SGHRS and YFSETQ. The J segment lost 5 bases and the V segment lost 0 bases, leaving 11 bases of the junction unmatched. CDR3: CASSLAVTSGRPRETQYF. Here the CDR3 DNA reads TGCGCCAGCAGCTTGGCGGTGACTAGCGGGAGACCCAGGGAGACCCAGTACTTC.

The chain has TRBV20-1 and TRBJ2-1, with D possibly TRBD2 on 6 matching bases. V gave up 4 bases and J gave up 0 bases, with 10 bases separating them. The V gene's germline CDR1 is DFQATT and CDR2 SNEGSKA (reference sequence). The CDR3 spans 14 residues. The CDR3 protein is CSATRGISYNEQFF. In DNA, the CDR3 is TGCAGTGCTACCCGGGGGATCTCCTACAATGAGCAGTTCTTC.

The V gene is TRBV5-1, the J gene TRBJ1-1; TRBD1 aligns across 7 bases. The junction had 7 bases not matched to a gene; V was cut back by 5 bases and J by 3 bases. Germline-derived CDR1 and CDR2 are SGHRS and YFSETQ. The CDR3 contains 14 residues. CDR3 nucleotides: TGCGCCAGCAGTCGACAGGGTGACGACACTGAAGCTTTCTTT. Residues: CASSRQGDDTEAFF.

This rearrangement joins TRBV15 to TRBJ1-1; D remains unclear. Trimming pared 7 bases from V and 1 base from J, leaving 13 bases between. Germline V gene sequence: CDR1 LNHNV, CDR2 YYDKDF (reference sequence). This CDR3 has 14 residues. The CDR3 loop reads CATTLAGRNTEAFF. CDR3 nucleotides: TGTGCCACCACGCTCGCAGGAAGGAACACTGAAGCTTTCTTT.

This clonotype has more than one count but fewer than ten. The germline gene is not matched at one end of the junction; a read error may be the cause. The chain has TRBV5-1 and TRBJ2-2, with 7 positions matching TRBD2. The germline V gene has CDR1 SGHRS and CDR2 YFSETQ. The CDR3 is 15 residues long. The CDR3 DNA sequence: TGTGCCAGCAGTTTGGGGGGGGCGAACACCGGGGAGCTGTTTTTT. As protein: CASSLGGANTGELFF. Complete variable domain (other parts from reference TRBV5-1 and TRBJ2-2): KAGVTQTPRYLIKTRGQQVTLSCSPISGHRSVSWYQQTPGQGLQFLFEYFSETQRNKGNFPGRFSGRQFSNSRSEMNVSTLELGDSALYLCASSLGGANTGELFFGEGSRLTVL.

Here the CDR3 reads CASTPVGATGELFF. The CDR3 coding sequence is TGTGCCAGCACCCCCGTAGGGGCCACCGGGGAGCTGTTTTTT. The rearrangement uses TRBV12-3 or TRBV12-4 and TRBJ2-2, with D perhaps matching TRBD1 (5 bases). Trimming removed 7 bases from V and 4 bases from J, with 13 bases in between. The CDR3 has 14 residues.

The chain couples TRBV6-5 to TRBJ2-1; 7 nucleotides line up with TRBD1. The CDR3 is 15 amino acids. The V gene's germline CDR1 is MNHEY and CDR2 SVGAGI. Losses at the gene ends were 6 bases for V and 6 bases for J; bases not matched to a gene: 11. The CDR3 loop reads CASRTGIEGANEQFF. The CDR3 DNA is TGTGCCAGCAGGACAGGGATCGAGGGGGCCAATGAGCAGTTCTTC.

The genes are TRBV12-5 and TRBJ2-2; TRBD1 aligns across 7 bases. Germline V gives CDR1 LGHNT, CDR2 FRNRAP. V trimming: 2 bases; J trimming: 3 bases; junction bases outside the gene matches: 15. This CDR3 has 19 amino acids. The CDR3 coding sequence is TGTGCTAGTGGTTTGCCCGTACGCTGGGGACAGCTGTACACCGGGGAGCTGTTTTTT. It translates to CASGLPVRWGQLYTGELFF.

This clonotype has just one count. An end of the junction differs from the germline gene, which may be a read error. The J gene is TRBJ2-5, the V gene TRBV7-7; 9 bases fit TRBD2. This CDR3 has 14 residues. CDR1 and CDR2 from the germline V gene are SSHAT and FNYEAQ (reference sequence). CDR3 sequence: CASSRGSGSDAQYF. The CDR3 DNA sequence: TGTGCTAGCAGCCGAGGTAGCGGGAGTGACGCCCAGTACTTC. Full variable domain (outside the CDR3, taken from reference TRBV7-7 and TRBJ2-5): GAGVSQSPRYKVTKRGQDVTLRCDPISSHATLYWYQQALGQGPEFLTYFNYEAQPDKSGLPSDRFSAERPEGSISTLTIQRTEQRDSAMYRCASSRGSGSDAQYFGPGTRLLVL.

CDR3 DNA sequence: TGTGCCAGCAGCACGAGACAGCGGAACTATGGCTACACCTTC. The encoded protein is CASSTRQRNYGYTF. The chain combines TRBV3-1 with TRBJ1-2, with TRBD1 as a possible D gene (5 bases). V lost 5 bases to trimming and J lost 2 bases, with 12 bases between them. The CDR3 loop spans 14 amino acids. Germline-derived CDR1 and CDR2 are LGHDT and YNNKEL (reference sequence).

The chain joins TRBV29-1 to TRBJ1-1; D is ambiguous. V lost 7 bases, J lost 3 bases, and 12 bases lay in between. The CDR3 runs to 12 residues. Per the germline V gene, CDR1 is SQVTM and CDR2 is ANQGSEA. The chain's CDR3 is CSDSDGDTEAFF. DNA of the CDR3: TGCAGCGATTCAGATGGGGACACTGAAGCTTTCTTT.

This chain uses TRBV6-5 with TRBJ1-2; D gene ambiguous. The CDR3 runs 14 residues. The germline V and J ends were trimmed by 5 bases and 0 bases, with 10 bases remaining between them. The germline gives CDR1 MNHEY, CDR2 SVGAGI. In DNA form, the CDR3 reads TGTGCCAGCAGTCGTTCCCCTACTAACTATGGCTACACCTTC. It is translated as CASSRSPTNYGYTF.

This rearrangement joins TRBV7-9 to TRBJ1-2, with D unresolved. The germline gives CDR1 SEHNR, CDR2 FQNEAQ (reference sequence). V lost 3 bases and J lost 8, with 10 bases in between. CDR3 length: 12 residues. CDR3 region: CASSFGWRGYTF. The DNA for the CDR3 is TGTGCCAGCAGCTTCGGTTGGAGAGGCTACACCTTC.

In DNA, the CDR3 is TGTGCCAGCAGCTACAGGGAGGGGACTGAAGCTTTCTTT. Its protein product is CASSYREGTEAFF. V gene TRBV7-9 combines with J gene TRBJ1-1, with D maybe TRBD1 (6 bases). The germline gives CDR1 SEHNR, CDR2 FQNEAQ (reference sequence). The CDR3 spans 13 residues. V dropped 4 bases and J dropped 5 bases, with 11 bases sitting between them.

The chain uses TRBV10-3 and TRBJ1-1; D gene unclear. This CDR3 contains 15 residues. CDR1 and CDR2 (germline): ENHRY, SYGVKD. V dropped 0 bases and J dropped 5 bases, with 13 bases sitting between them. CDR3 sequence reads: CAISESQVGSTEAFF. CDR3 bases: TGTGCCATCAGTGAGTCCCAGGTGGGGAGTACTGAAGCTTTCTTT.

The chain has TRBV12-3 or TRBV12-4 and TRBJ1-1; TRBD1 matches at 8 bases. The CDR3 is made up of 14 amino acids. J was trimmed by 4 bases and V by 3 bases; bases with no gene match: 4. The CDR3 sequence: CASSFQGASTEAFF. The CDR3 DNA sequence: TGTGCCAGCAGTTTTCAGGGGGCGTCCACTGAAGCTTTCTTT.

The chain combines TRBV6-1 with TRBJ2-5, with 10 bases aligning to TRBD2. Germline CDR1 is MNHNS and CDR2 is SASEGT. CDR3 size: 15 residues. The J segment lost 5 bases and the V segment lost 3 bases, leaving 6 bases of the junction unmatched. CDR3 bases: TGTGCCAGCAGTGAGAGCGGGGGGGTGATTGAGACCCAGTACTTC. As protein: CASSESGGVIETQYF.

The chain links TRBV7-9 to TRBJ1-2; 10 positions match TRBD1. There are 14 residues in the CDR3. Germline CDR1 SEHNR, CDR2 FQNEAQ (reference sequence). Unmatched junction bases numbered 6, after V lost 3 bases and J lost 8 bases. This CDR3 is CASSFTGTGVGYTF. The CDR3 DNA follows: TGTGCCAGCAGCTTTACCGGGACAGGGGTGGGCTACACCTTC.

The V call is TRBV20-1, the J call TRBJ2-7, with 7 bases matching TRBD1. The length of the CDR3 is 15 residues. The germline gives CDR1 DFQATT, CDR2 SNEGSKA (reference sequence). V was pared by 3 bases and J by 5 bases, with 13 bases of the junction left unmatched. DNA of the CDR3: TGCAGTGCTAGCGAGACCATATGGGACAGCCACGAGCAGTACTTC. Protein sequence: CSASETIWDSHEQYF.

This clonotype was seen once. The rearrangement uses TRBV20-1 and TRBJ1-5; D ambiguous. V lost 2 bases and J 3 bases, leaving 8 bases between the germline ends. CDR1 and CDR2 (germline): DFQATT, SNEGSKA (reference sequence). The CDR3 loop spans 13 amino acids. The DNA for the CDR3 is TGCAGTGCTAGATCTCAGGTCAATCAGCCCCAGCATTTT. It encodes CSARSQVNQPQHF.

The rearrangement uses TRBV20-1 and TRBJ1-6, with D possibly matching TRBD1 (5 bases). CDR3 length: 14 residues. Germline V gene data show CDR1 as DFQATT and CDR2 as SNEGSKA (reference sequence). Trimming stripped 6 bases from V and 7 bases from J, with 16 bases between. The CDR3 sequence: CSAGYGTANSPLHF. CDR3 DNA sequence: TGCAGTGCGGGCTACGGGACTGCCAATTCACCCCTCCACTTT.